A single sample is the source of the 22 T cell receptor beta chains below, sequenced in a study of CD8+ T cells in alopecia areata (dated 2018 in TCRdb). The library was built by means of the immunoSEQ multiplex PCR assay. RNA was extracted from all samples and reverse transcribed into cDNA as template for TCR sequencing. In its TCRdb copy, this immuneACCESS table keeps in-frame sequences only and misses some clones. Where compared with another copy, unresolved V genes explain less than half of these, and the others have no known cause. The sample records around 140,000 clones, about 90% of which are singletons. Around 15% of the sample is taken by the ten largest. The sample's time point label, in plain terms: baseline before oral tofacitinib. The source was CD8+ T cells sorted from blood, collected at week 0. The receptors come from a human donor with alopecia areata.

The J gene is TRBJ1-2, the V gene TRBV19; 7 bases align to TRBD1. The CDR3 loop spans 12 amino acids. The germline V gene encodes CDR1 LNHDA and CDR2 SQIVND (reference sequence). The junction had 3 bases not matched to a gene; V was cut back by 7 bases and J by 4 bases. For the CDR3, the DNA is TGTGCCAGTAACAGGGGTGCCTATGGCTACACCTTC. It specifies CASNRGAYGYTF.

This chain links TRBV29-1 with TRBJ2-5; 10 positions match TRBD1. The DNA end favors TRBJ2-7, so the J call may be wrong. CDR1 is SQVTM, CDR2 ANQGSEA, per germline. The CDR3 loop spans 13 amino acids. The CDR3 sequence: CSVGTGEPYEQYF. Here the CDR3 DNA reads TGCAGCGTCGGGACAGGGGAACCCTACGAGCAGTACTTC.

The chain uses TRBV5-4 and TRBJ2-5, with D possibly matching TRBD2 (6 bases). The J call may be in error: the DNA end matches TRBJ2-7 better. CDR3 length: 16 amino acids. Germline CDR1 and CDR2: SGHNT and YYREEE (reference sequence). The CDR3 nucleotides read TGTGCCAGCAGCTTGGGTCTCGTCGGGAGCCCCTACGAGCAGTACTTC. Translating it yields CASSLGLVGSPYEQYF.

The J gene is TRBJ1-1, the V gene TRBV4-2, with TRBD1 as a possible D gene (6 bases). CDR3 length: 15 residues. The germline V gene has CDR1 LGHNA and CDR2 YNFKEQ. Trimming took 3 bases from V and 1 from J, leaving 12 bases between them. The CDR3 nucleotides read TGTGCCAGCAGCCACTTGACAGGCCAGAACACTGAAGCTTTCTTT. Encoded protein: CASSHLTGQNTEAFF.

The chain combines TRBV9 with TRBJ2-2; maybe TRBD2 (6 bases). The CDR3 extends over 14 amino acids. V was trimmed by 0 bases and J by 5 bases, leaving 8 bases between them. The germline V gene encodes CDR1 SGDLS and CDR2 YYNGEE. The DNA of the CDR3 is TGTGCCAGCAGCGTAGAGGAGGGTACCGGGGAGCTGTTTTTT. Translation: CASSVEEGTGELFF.

The chain recombines TRBV5-6 with TRBJ2-5; TRBD2 agrees at 7 bases. The V gene end was trimmed by 0 bases and the J gene end by 4 bases; junction bases not matched to a gene: 0. The CDR3 spans 13 residues. From germline, CDR1 is SGHDT and CDR2 YYEEEE. In DNA form, the CDR3 reads TGTGCCAGCAGCTTGGCGGGGGGAGAGACCCAGTACTTC. Translated, it gives CASSLAGGETQYF.

The V call is TRBV29-1, the J call TRBJ2-1; 9 bases align to TRBD2. This CDR3 spans 14 amino acids. V trimming: 4 bases; J trimming: 9 bases; junction bases outside the gene matches: 10. Germline values: CDR1 SQVTM, CDR2 ANQGSEA. CDR3: CSVAGSSGSAEQFF. CDR3 DNA sequence: TGCAGCGTTGCGGGGAGTAGCGGGAGCGCTGAGCAGTTCTTC.

The chain uses TRBV5-6 and TRBJ2-7; 8 bases match TRBD1. Germline assignment: CDR1 SGHDT and CDR2 YYEEEE. The CDR3 runs 14 residues. The junction had 5 bases not matched to a gene; V was cut back by 4 bases and J by 2 bases. DNA for the CDR3: TGTGCCAGCAGCGGTCCACAGGGGGCCTACGAGCAGTACTTC. Its protein product is CASSGPQGAYEQYF. The variable domain in full, completed from reference TRBV5-6 and TRBJ2-7, reads DAGVTQSPTHLIKTRGQQVTLRCSPKSGHDTVSWYQQALGQGPQFIFQYYEEEERQRGNFPDRFSGHQFPNYSSELNVNALLLGDSALYLCASSGPQGAYEQYFGPGTRLTVT.

The rearrangement links TRBV27 to TRBJ2-7; maybe TRBD1 (7 bases). Between the trimmed V and J ends, which lost 5 bases and 1 base, there was a span of 24 bases. CDR1 is MNHEY, CDR2 SMNVEV, per germline (reference sequence). The CDR3 is 18 amino acids. CDR3 DNA: TGTGCCAGCAGTCCCAAACAGGGGACTTTGTCATATTCCTACGAGCAGTACTTC. It codes for CASSPKQGTLSYSYEQYF.

This chain uses TRBV23-1 with TRBJ2-7, with D perhaps assigned TRBD1 or TRBD2 (5 bases each). TRBV23-1 falls under the ORF class, with uncertain function. V was pared by 4 bases and J by 3 bases, with 22 bases between. CDR3 length: 17 residues. The CDR3 reads CASSRSLTARTYYEQYF. The CDR3 bases are TGCGCCAGCAGTCGAAGCCTGACAGCCCGGACTTACTACGAGCAGTACTTC.

The genes are TRBV27 and TRBJ2-5, with 7 bases fitting TRBD1. Per germline, CDR1 MNHEY and CDR2 SMNVEV (reference sequence). CDR3 length: 17 residues. With 4 bases clipped from V and 4 bases from J, the junction kept 15 bases outside the gene matches. The CDR3 sequence is CASSSYRDSVYGETQYF. In DNA, the CDR3 is TGTGCCAGCAGTTCCTACCGGGACAGCGTATATGGAGAGACCCAGTACTTC.

This chain uses TRBV5-1 with TRBJ2-1; 10 nucleotides agree with TRBD2. Unmatched junction bases numbered 2, after V lost 1 base and J lost 10 bases. The CDR3 length is 13 residues. Per the germline V gene, CDR1 is SGHRS and CDR2 is YFSETQ. The DNA for the CDR3 is TGCGCCAGCAGCTTGACTAGCGGGGCGGAGCAGTTCTTC. It translates to CASSLTSGAEQFF.

This clone was observed a single time. The chain employs TRBV9 and TRBJ2-7; D possibly corresponds to TRBD1 (6 bases). Germline loops: CDR1 SGDLS, CDR2 YYNGEE. Trimming cost V 3 bases and J 3 bases, with 13 bases left between them. The CDR3 loop spans 14 amino acids. This chain's CDR3 is CASSEGGTGYEQYF. CDR3 sequence (DNA): TGTGCCAGCAGCGAAGGGGGTACAGGCTACGAGCAGTACTTC.

This clone was counted once. This rearrangement joins TRBV7-8 to TRBJ2-1, with TRBD2 matching over 13 bases. V shed 5 bases and J 0 bases; nucleotides not matched to a gene: 13. CDR1 and CDR2 (germline): SGHVS, FQNEAQ. This CDR3 has 20 residues. CDR3 DNA: TGTGCCAGCAGCACCCCCGGGACTAGCGGGACAAGTTCCTCCTACAATGAGCAGTTCTTC. This codes for CASSTPGTSGTSSSYNEQFF.

V usage is TRBV29-1 and J usage is TRBJ2-6; 7 nucleotides align to TRBD1. CDR1 and CDR2 (germline): SQVTM, ANQGSEA. V lost 7 bases and J lost 0; bases outside the gene matches: 6. The CDR3 consists of 15 residues. CDR3 nucleotides: TGCAGCGCGACAGGGTGGGACTCTGGGGCCAACGTCCTGACTTTC. It specifies CSATGWDSGANVLTF.

The rearrangement joins TRBV7-9 to TRBJ1-1; D is possibly TRBD1 (6 bases). Trimming removed 5 bases at V and 0 bases at J, with 22 bases between. Germline V lookup: CDR1 SEHNR, CDR2 FQNEAQ (reference sequence). This CDR3 region has 18 residues. The chain's CDR3 is CASSLSASGTKMNTEAFF. The CDR3 DNA is TGTGCCAGCAGCCTAAGCGCCTCCGGGACAAAGATGAACACTGAAGCTTTCTTT.

The V call is TRBV7-9, the J call TRBJ1-1, with unresolved D. The V end was cut by 5 bases, the J end by 4 bases, with 11 bases between. Per germline, CDR1 SEHNR and CDR2 FQNEAQ (reference sequence). The CDR3 sequence is 13 residues long. In DNA form, the CDR3 reads TGTGCCAGCAGCCCCCCCCTGGGCACTGAAGCTTTCTTT. Its translation: CASSPPLGTEAFF. Using reference TRBV7-9 and TRBJ1-1 for the parts outside the CDR3, the full variable domain is DTGVSQNPRHKITKRGQNVTFRCDPISEHNRLYWYRQTLGQGPEFLTYFQNEAQLEKSRLLSDRFSAERPKGSFSTLEIQRTEQGDSAMYLCASSPPLGTEAFFGQGTRLTVV.

The chain recombines TRBV6-5 with TRBJ2-2, with no clear D. The CDR3 has 14 amino acids. The germline V gene has CDR1 MNHEY and CDR2 SVGAGI. Between the trimmed V and J ends, which lost 1 base and 3 bases, there was a span of 6 bases. DNA for the CDR3: TGTGCCAGCAGTTACTTGACGGACACCGGGGAGCTGTTTTTT. It yields the protein CASSYLTDTGELFF.

The chain has TRBV23-1 and TRBJ2-2, with unresolved D. TRBV23-1 is flagged as an ORF with uncertain function. V lost 7 bases, J lost 0 bases, and 12 bases lay in between. The CDR3 has 15 residues. The DNA of the CDR3 is TGCGCCAGCACAAACAGAATCGCGAACACCGGGGAGCTGTTTTTT. It yields the protein CASTNRIANTGELFF.

The chain employs TRBV11-2 and TRBJ2-7; no clear D. Germline V gene data show CDR1 as SGHAT and CDR2 as FQNNGV. The CDR3 covers 15 residues. V shed 0 bases and J shed 1 base, with 10 bases lying between them. CDR3 nucleotide sequence: TGTGCCAGCAGCTTAGAGGCGGCTACGTCCTACGAGCAGTACTTC. This encodes CASSLEAATSYEQYF.

The V call is TRBV10-3, the J call TRBJ2-7, with 9 positions matching TRBD1. This CDR3 has 15 residues. The germline V gene encodes CDR1 ENHRY and CDR2 SYGVKD. Losses at the gene ends were 7 bases for V and 7 bases for J; bases not matched to a gene: 14. In DNA, the CDR3 is TGTGCCATCAATACCAGGACAGGGGCTCCTGTAGAGCAGTACTTC. Residues: CAINTRTGAPVEQYF.

V usage is TRBV9 and J usage is TRBJ1-2; TRBD1 aligns across 8 bases. This CDR3 comprises 17 residues. After removal of 3 bases from V and 0 bases from J, the junction contained 10 bases not matched to a gene. CDR1 SGDLS and CDR2 YYNGEE come from the germline V gene. Written as DNA, the CDR3 is TGTGCCAGCAGCGGGTTCGGACAGGGAACATCTAACTATGGCTACACCTTC. It yields the protein CASSGFGQGTSNYGYTF.